Following are 18 T cell receptor beta chains from one sample sequenced in a study of shared clonotypes between healthy human individuals. Profiled with immunoSEQ multiplex PCR; TCRdb holds only in-frame clones, not every one. The sample has over 2,000,000 clones, 90% to 95% seen once. CD45RO-negative cells were positively selected for CCR7, leaving out terminally differentiated effector memory CD45RA+ cells. Sequenced: naive CD8+ T cells from PBMCs. These receptors were collected from a man aged 18 to 30 in good health. Some clones in this sample may be carry-over from other donors' samples.

The rearrangement links TRBV19 to TRBJ1-5, with 10 bases identical to TRBD1. Losses at the gene ends were 6 bases for V and 6 bases for J; bases not matched to a gene: 8. Germline CDR1 and CDR2: LNHDA and SQIVND (reference sequence). This CDR3 comprises 15 residues. The CDR3 sequence is CASSSIRTGGQPQHF. CDR3 sequence (DNA): TGTGCCAGTAGCTCGATAAGGACAGGGGGTCAGCCCCAGCATTTT.

The V gene is TRBV7-9, the J gene TRBJ1-2, with D unclear. The CDR3 is 14 residues long. CDR1 and CDR2 from the germline V gene are SEHNR and FQNEAQ (reference sequence). Trimming cost V 5 bases and J 4 bases, with 14 bases left between them. DNA of the CDR3: TGTGCCAGCAGCGGACTCCCTCCGTTCTATGGCTACACCTTC. It specifies CASSGLPPFYGYTF.

Remarks on this clone: Compared with germline, one end of the junction differs, possibly owing to a read error. The chain uses TRBV6-1 and TRBJ1-2; 7 bases are shared with TRBD1. CDR1 MNHNS and CDR2 SASEGT come from the germline V gene. CDR3 length: 17 amino acids. The CDR3 is CTSSETAGTVINYGYTF. The CDR3 nucleotides are TGTACCAGCAGTGAGACCGCCGGGACAGTAATAAACTATGGCTACACCTTC.

The gene calls are TRBV7-9 and TRBJ2-5; 8 positions agree with TRBD1. J lost 13 bases, V lost 5 bases, and 12 bases had no gene match. This CDR3 is 13 amino acids long. From germline, CDR1 is SEHNR and CDR2 FQNEAQ (reference sequence). The CDR3 loop is CASSPRDRWFGYF. In DNA form, the CDR3 reads TGTGCCAGCAGCCCGCGGGACAGGTGGTTTGGGTACTTC.

The gene calls are TRBV7-8 and TRBJ1-4, with a possible D match to TRBD1 (5 bases). This CDR3 is built from 11 residues. Germline V CDR1 and CDR2: SGHVS, FQNEAQ. V shed 6 bases and J shed 10 bases, with 9 bases lying between them. The CDR3 DNA follows: TGTGCCAGCAGTGTGGGGGGAAAACTGTTTTTT. Translated: CASSVGGKLFF.

The gene calls are TRBV5-1 and TRBJ2-3; D gene uncertain. Germline values: CDR1 SGHRS, CDR2 YFSETQ. With 1 base removed from V and 0 bases from J, the gap between germline ends came to 21 bases. The length of the CDR3 is 19 residues. CDR3 amino acids: CASSLTVLIGIASTDTQYF. As DNA, the CDR3 is TGCGCCAGCAGCTTGACGGTTTTAATAGGGATCGCTAGCACAGATACGCAGTATTTT.

This chain links TRBV28 with TRBJ2-7; D might be TRBD1 (6 bases). The germline CDR1 and CDR2 sequences are MDHEN and SYDVKM. Trimming took off 5 bases at V and 5 bases at J, with 13 bases between the two ends. The CDR3 has 13 amino acids. The CDR3 DNA reads as TGTGCCAGCAGTGCAGGGGTCCGGGACGAGCAGTACTTC. Protein: CASSAGVRDEQYF.

The rearrangement uses TRBV19 and TRBJ1-1; maybe TRBD1 (6 bases). The V and J ends lost 6 bases and 1 base respectively, with 24 bases between them. The length of the CDR3 is 18 residues. The germline V gene has CDR1 LNHDA and CDR2 SQIVND (reference sequence). This chain's CDR3 is CASREFAARTGPNTEAFF. CDR3 nucleotide sequence: TGTGCCAGTAGGGAGTTCGCGGCCCGAACAGGGCCGAACACTGAAGCTTTCTTT.

The rearrangement uses TRBV7-2 and TRBJ1-2; 8 nucleotides align to TRBD1. This CDR3 is 15 amino acids long. Germline V gene sequence: CDR1 SGHTA, CDR2 FQGNSA. V dropped 0 bases and J dropped 8; count of bases not matched to a gene: 8. DNA for the CDR3: TGTGCCAGCAGCTTAGCGTCAGGGGGCGCGAAGGGCTACACCTTC. This gives the protein CASSLASGGAKGYTF.

The rearrangement uses TRBV4-3 and TRBJ1-1, with TRBD1 identical over 9 bases. Germline CDR1 reads LGHNA; CDR2 reads YSLEER. The CDR3 covers 14 residues. J gave up 3 bases and V 1 base, and 0 bases lay outside the gene matches. The CDR3 coding sequence is TGCGCCAGCAGCCAAGGACAGGGGGACACTGAAGCTTTCTTT. Its translation: CASSQGQGDTEAFF.

The CDR3 loop reads CASWTGGYTEAFF. The CDR3 bases are TGTGCCAGCTGGACAGGGGGCTACACTGAAGCTTTCTTT. J is TRBJ1-1 and V is TRBV28; 11 nucleotides match TRBD1. The V segment lost 8 bases and the J segment 3 bases; nucleotides outside the gene matches: 2. CDR3 length: 13 amino acids. CDR1 and CDR2 (germline): MDHEN, SYDVKM.

This rearrangement joins TRBV7-9 to TRBJ1-4; 8 bases are shared with TRBD1. The V gene end was trimmed by 1 base and the J gene end by 5 bases; junction bases not matched to a gene: 3. Germline-derived CDR1 and CDR2 are SEHNR and FQNEAQ (reference sequence). The CDR3 runs 15 residues. In DNA, the CDR3 is TGTGCCAGCAGCTTAGGGACAGGGAGAAATGAAAAACTGTTTTTT. Its translation is CASSLGTGRNEKLFF.

To note about this clone: This sample includes further DNA sequences coding for the same CDR3. The chain is built from TRBV27 and TRBJ2-2; D is unresolved. There are 12 residues in the CDR3. V was trimmed by 2 bases and J by 6 bases, leaving 4 bases between them. CDR1 MNHEY and CDR2 SMNVEV come from the germline V gene (reference sequence). The chain's CDR3 is CASSLTSGELFF. CDR3 nucleotides: TGTGCCAGCAGTTTAACATCCGGGGAGCTGTTTTTT.

CDR3: CASSPGQGSLQPQHF. The CDR3 DNA sequence: TGTGCCAGCAGTCCAGGACAGGGTTCTTTGCAGCCCCAGCATTTT. This sequence joins TRBV28 and TRBJ1-5; TRBD1 matches at 8 bases. This CDR3 region has 15 residues. In germline, CDR1 is MDHEN, CDR2 SYDVKM. V was pared by 5 bases and J by 7 bases, with 10 bases of the junction left unmatched. Looking up the rest from reference TRBV28 and TRBJ1-5 gives the full variable domain: DVKVTQSSRYLVKRTGEKVFLECVQDMDHENMFWYRQDPGLGLRLIYFSYDVKMKEKGDIPEGYSVSREKKERFSLILESASTNQTSMYLCASSPGQGSLQPQHFGDGTRLSIL.

With respect to this clone: The sample has other DNA sequences that encode this CDR3 too. The chain is built from TRBV9 and TRBJ2-7, with a possible D match to TRBD2 (6 bases). V lost 0 bases, J lost 3 bases, and 7 bases lay in between. Germline CDR1 reads SGDLS; CDR2 reads YYNGEE. This CDR3 comprises 13 residues. CDR3 sequence reads: CASSVAGDYEQYF. In DNA form, the CDR3 reads TGTGCCAGCAGCGTAGCGGGGGACTACGAGCAGTACTTC.

The chain is built from TRBV4-3 and TRBJ1-2; D not certain. Germline V gene data show CDR1 as LGHNA and CDR2 as YSLEER. Trimming cost V 0 bases and J 4 bases, with 6 bases left between them. There are 13 residues in the CDR3. CDR3 in DNA: TGCGCCAGCAGCCAAGACGCAGGCTATGGCTACACCTTC. Translation gives CASSQDAGYGYTF.

The chain uses TRBV5-6 and TRBJ2-2; no reliable D call. V was trimmed by 0 bases and J by 5 bases, leaving 8 bases between them. The V gene's germline CDR1 is SGHDT and CDR2 YYEEEE. This CDR3 is 14 amino acids long. This CDR3 is CASSLGYRTGELFF. The CDR3 nucleotides are TGTGCCAGCAGCTTGGGCTATAGAACCGGGGAGCTGTTTTTT.

The CDR3 region has the DNA TGTGCCAGCAGCTTCCCCCGGGTGGATTACGAGCAGTACTTC. Translating it yields CASSFPRVDYEQYF. The V call is TRBV7-2, the J call TRBJ2-7; D gene unclear. The V end was cut by 3 bases, the J end by 4 bases, with 13 bases between. The CDR3 runs 14 residues. The germline V gene encodes CDR1 SGHTA and CDR2 FQGNSA.